The 30 T cell receptor beta chains in this list originate from one sample, sequenced in a study of T cells in Graves' hyperthyroidism and ophthalmopathy. Using RNA transcripts as the source, TCR beta CDR3 regions were amplified. TCR CDR3 regions were first amplified by RT-PCR with HTBI primers. TCRdb ran MiXCR on the multiplex PCR reads and lists one entry per CDR3 protein. The table shows a few hundred thousand distinct CDR3 sequences, with around 15% occurring only once. Material: blood. The origin of the receptors is a young woman with Graves' hyperthyroidism.

This clonotype has ten or more counts. The V gene is TRBV12-3 or TRBV12-4, the J gene TRBJ1-2, with 7 bases that match TRBD1. Germline trimming cut 5 bases from V and 7 bases from J; bases unmatched to any gene: 4. There are 12 residues in the CDR3. The CDR3 region has the DNA TGTGCCAGCAGTCCCAGACAGGGTGGCTACACCTTC. Amino acids: CASSPRQGGYTF.

The gene calls are TRBV24-1 and TRBJ1-2; the match to TRBD1 covers 7 bases. The CDR3 consists of 13 residues. Trimming took 4 bases from V and 4 from J; bases not matched to a gene: 2. Germline-derived CDR1 and CDR2 are KGHDR and SFDVKD. The CDR3 DNA is TGTGCCACCAGTGACAGGGGGGCCTATGGCTACACCTTC. It codes for CATSDRGAYGYTF.

This chain joins TRBV20-1 and TRBJ2-5; 11 nucleotides match TRBD2. V was pared by 6 bases and J by 1 base, with 10 bases of the junction left unmatched. The CDR3 loop spans 16 amino acids. Germline assignment: CDR1 DFQATT and CDR2 SNEGSKA (reference sequence). The CDR3 DNA sequence: TGCAGTGCGGCGACTAGCGGGACATCCCCCCAAGAGACCCAGTACTTC. Translated: CSAATSGTSPQETQYF.

There are many counts of this clonotype. The chain recombines TRBV7-3 with TRBJ2-3, with 10 bases lining up with TRBD2. The germline V gene encodes CDR1 SGHTA and CDR2 FQGTGA. This CDR3 has 18 residues. V lost 1 base and J lost 6; bases outside the gene matches: 13. CDR3 nucleotide sequence: TGTGCCAGCAGCTTAAAGGGGGCTAGCGGGAGATTTTACGATACGCAGTATTTT. Translating it yields CASSLKGASGRFYDTQYF.

This clonotype was seen repeatedly, ten times or more. The chain carries TRBV28 and TRBJ2-3, with D uncertain. Trimming shortened V by 2 bases and J by 0 bases, and 6 bases separated the two germline ends. The CDR3 consists of 14 residues. Looked up from germline, CDR1 is MDHEN and CDR2 is SYDVKM. The CDR3 nucleotides are TGTGCCAGCAGTTTACCAGGTAGCACAGATACGCAGTATTTT. Residues: CASSLPGSTDTQYF. Full variable domain (rest looked up from reference TRBV28 and TRBJ2-3): DVKVTQSSRYLVKRTGEKVFLECVQDMDHENMFWYRQDPGLGLRLIYFSYDVKMKEKGDIPEGYSVSREKKERFSLILESASTNQTSMYLCASSLPGSTDTQYFGPGTRLTVL.

The J gene is TRBJ1-1, the V gene TRBV27; D is unresolved. The CDR3 sequence is 14 residues long. CDR1 MNHEY and CDR2 SMNVEV come from the germline V gene (reference sequence). V was clipped by 6 bases and J by 6 bases, with 17 bases between them. CDR3 DNA sequence: TGTGCCAGCAGCCCTACGCCCGGACGTCCTGAAGCTTTCTTT. It codes for CASSPTPGRPEAFF.

This clonotype was found many times. This sequence joins TRBV20-1 and TRBJ2-2, with 8 bases identical to TRBD2. Germline V gene data show CDR1 as DFQATT and CDR2 as SNEGSKA (reference sequence). The CDR3 extends over 15 amino acids. Unmatched junction bases numbered 6, after V lost 1 base and J lost 5 bases. CDR3 amino acids: CSARGWLAGTGELFF. For the CDR3, the DNA is TGCAGTGCTAGAGGGTGGCTAGCGGGTACCGGGGAGCTGTTTTTT.

This clonotype was seen many times. V gene TRBV2 combines with J gene TRBJ2-2; 7 bases line up with TRBD2. CDR1 and CDR2 from the germline V gene are SNHLY and FYNNEI. V lost 2 bases, J lost 4 bases, and 7 bases stayed unmatched. CDR3 length equals 16 residues. The CDR3 region has the DNA TGTGCCAGCAGTGAATTGGGCGGGAGCGTCACCGGGGAGCTGTTTTTT. It yields the protein CASSELGGSVTGELFF.

Many counts were recorded for this clonotype. J is TRBJ2-1 and V is TRBV5-8; the D call may be TRBD1 or TRBD2 (5 bases each). The CDR3 is 16 residues long. With 2 bases removed from V and 4 bases from J, the gap between germline ends came to 16 bases. The germline gives CDR1 SGHTS, CDR2 YDEGEE. The CDR3 loop is CASSFSPGRPYNEQFF. The CDR3 DNA reads TGTGCCAGCAGCTTTTCCCCGGGACGTCCGTACAATGAGCAGTTCTTC.

This clonotype was seen at least ten times. The chain links TRBV2 to TRBJ1-3; D remains ambiguous. Looked up from germline, CDR1 is SNHLY and CDR2 is FYNNEI. The CDR3 has 16 residues. V was shortened by 4 bases and J by 0 bases, with 13 bases between the two germline ends. CDR3 coding DNA: TGTGCCAGCAGTGGAGGAGGGCCTCCCTCTGGAAACACCATATATTTT. Its translation: CASSGGGPPSGNTIYF.

The sample holds a few counts of this clonotype. The V gene is TRBV24-1, the J gene TRBJ2-3; D call uncertain. This CDR3 region has 14 residues. Trimming took off 9 bases at V and 1 base at J, with 13 bases between the two ends. From germline, CDR1 is KGHDR and CDR2 SFDVKD. The chain's CDR3 is CATQAPTGTDTQYF. The DNA of the CDR3 is TGTGCCACCCAGGCCCCCACAGGCACAGATACGCAGTATTTT.

A note on this clonotype: Germline and junction disagree at one end, which may indicate a read error. V is TRBV27 and J is TRBJ2-1; 7 bases align to TRBD1. The CDR3 is 17 amino acids. CDR1 is MNHEY and CDR2 is SMNVEV in the germline V gene (reference sequence). This CDR3 reads CASSREQQGSSCNEQFF. In nucleotides, the CDR3 is TGTGCCAGCAGTAGAGAACAACAGGGGAGCTCCTGCAATGAGCAGTTCTTC.

This clonotype was counted at least ten times. CDR3 sequence: CATSVPGADGYTF. In nucleotides, the CDR3 is TGTGCCACCAGTGTGCCGGGGGCGGATGGCTACACCTTC. The chain joins TRBV24-1 to TRBJ1-2; D possibly corresponds to TRBD1 (6 bases). The CDR3 has 13 residues. The germline V and J ends were trimmed by 5 bases and 6 bases, with 12 bases remaining between them. Germline CDR1 is KGHDR and CDR2 is SFDVKD.

This chain joins TRBV5-4 and TRBJ2-4, with D possibly being TRBD2 (7 bases). V shed 3 bases and J shed 2 bases, with 24 bases lying between them. The CDR3 has 19 residues. Germline CDR1 is SGHNT and CDR2 is YYREEE (reference sequence). Here the CDR3 reads CASSWEGSGERSTKNIQYF. The CDR3 coding sequence is TGTGCCAGCAGCTGGGAGGGGTCAGGGGAAAGATCGACCAAAAACATTCAGTACTTC.

The table lists this clonotype with many counts. The genes are TRBV19 and TRBJ2-1, with 9 bases aligning to TRBD2. V gave up 1 base and J gave up 6 bases; unmatched junction bases: 4. Germline-derived CDR1 and CDR2 are LNHDA and SQIVND (reference sequence). The CDR3 is 15 amino acids. As DNA, the CDR3 is TGTGCCAGTAGTATAGGGACTAGCGTCTCCAATGAGCAGTTCTTC. Translation: CASSIGTSVSNEQFF.

The rearrangement uses TRBV9 and TRBJ1-1, with 10 bases identical to TRBD1. Germline lookup yields CDR1 SGDLS and CDR2 YYNGEE. V shed 7 bases, J shed 10 bases, and the junction held 10 bases outside the gene matches. This CDR3 has 13 residues. CDR3 sequence (DNA): TGTGCCAGCTCGGGACAGGGGAGCAGGGGAGCTTTCTTT. It translates to CASSGQGSRGAFF. Drawing the rest from reference TRBV9 and TRBJ1-1, the complete variable domain is DSGVTQTPKHLITATGQRVTLRCSPRSGDLSVYWYQQSLDQGLQFLIQYYNGEERAKGNILERFSAQQFPDLHSELNLSSLELGDSALYFCASSGQGSRGAFFGQGTRLTVV.

This clonotype was observed a handful of times. This chain joins TRBV11-2 and TRBJ1-2, with D hard to call. The V end was cut by 0 bases, the J end by 8 bases, with 10 bases between. Germline V lookup: CDR1 SGHAT, CDR2 FQNNGV. This CDR3 contains 13 residues. CDR3 sequence: CASSLEGMRGYTF. The CDR3 bases are TGTGCCAGCAGCTTAGAAGGGATGAGGGGCTACACCTTC.

J is TRBJ2-1 and V is TRBV6-1, with 10 bases aligning to TRBD2. The CDR3 totals 16 residues. The germline gives CDR1 MNHNS, CDR2 SASEGT. After removal of 5 bases from V and 6 bases from J, the junction contained 10 bases not matched to a gene. The CDR3 bases are TGTGCCAGCAGTCCGCACTGGGTAGCGGGAGGCAATGAGCAGTTCTTC. Protein sequence: CASSPHWVAGGNEQFF.

This clonotype came up many times. V is TRBV11-2 and J is TRBJ2-7, with 7 nucleotides matching TRBD2. The CDR3 is 16 amino acids. CDR1 is SGHAT, CDR2 FQNNGV, per germline. V was clipped by 2 bases and J by 3 bases; unmatched bases: 10. In DNA, the CDR3 is TGTGCCAGCAGCTTATGGCCTAGCGGAACACTCTACGAGCAGTACGTC. Translated: CASSLWPSGTLYEQYV.

V and J are TRBV20-1 and TRBJ1-2, with 7 nucleotides matching TRBD1. The CDR3 covers 14 residues. V lost 5 bases and J lost 4; bases outside the gene matches: 10. CDR1 and CDR2 from the germline V gene are DFQATT and SNEGSKA (reference sequence). CDR3 coding DNA: TGCAGTGCTCCCCGGACAGGAGGGGGCTATGGCTACACCTTC. This gives the protein CSAPRTGGGYGYTF.

This clonotype appeared many times. This chain links TRBV3-1 with TRBJ2-7; 9 nucleotides match TRBD2. This CDR3 region has 15 residues. The germline V gene has CDR1 LGHDT and CDR2 YNNKEL (reference sequence). J lost 0 bases, V lost 3 bases, and 3 bases had no gene match. CDR3: CASSHLAGSSYEQYV. Here the CDR3 DNA reads TGTGCCAGCAGCCATCTAGCGGGGAGCTCCTACGAGCAGTACGTC.

At least ten counts were recorded for this clonotype. This chain joins TRBV20-1 and TRBJ1-1; tentatively, D is TRBD1 (5 bases). Germline V gene sequence: CDR1 DFQATT, CDR2 SNEGSKA (reference sequence). The CDR3 contains 14 residues. Between the trimmed V and J ends, which lost 0 bases and 5 bases, there was a span of 13 bases. CDR3 DNA: TGCAGTGCTAGAGAGAGGGGAGGTCGGACTGAAGCTTTCTTT. Residues: CSARERGGRTEAFF.

This clonotype has at least ten counts. V is TRBV19 and J is TRBJ1-1; TRBD1 matches at 9 bases. The CDR3 sequence is 16 residues long. V lost 7 bases, J lost 4 bases, and 13 bases stayed unmatched. Germline V gene sequence: CDR1 LNHDA, CDR2 SQIVND (reference sequence). DNA of the CDR3: TGTGCCAGTATTCCGGAGGACAGGGGAGTAAGCACTGAAGCTTTCTTT. Protein sequence: CASIPEDRGVSTEAFF.

V is TRBV2 and J is TRBJ2-3, with 7 nucleotides matching TRBD2. V lost 6 bases, J lost 1 base, and 10 bases stayed unmatched. This CDR3 has 16 residues. Per germline, CDR1 SNHLY and CDR2 FYNNEI. The CDR3 DNA follows: TGTGCCAGCAGAGCCCTCGGGGGGATGGGCACAGATACGCAGTATTTT. Translated: CASRALGGMGTDTQYF.

There are a few counts of this clonotype. This chain uses TRBV5-1 with TRBJ2-7; 8 positions agree with TRBD1. V shed 0 bases and J 6 bases; nucleotides not matched to a gene: 5. Germline CDR1 is SGHRS and CDR2 is YFSETQ. The CDR3 consists of 14 residues. CDR3 sequence (DNA): TGCGCCAGCAGCTTGGGCAGGGGGCTCTTCGAGCAGTACTTC. The encoded protein is CASSLGRGLFEQYF. Full variable domain (rest looked up from reference TRBV5-1 and TRBJ2-7): KAGVTQTPRYLIKTRGQQVTLSCSPISGHRSVSWYQQTPGQGLQFLFEYFSETQRNKGNFPGRFSGRQFSNSRSEMNVSTLELGDSALYLCASSLGRGLFEQYFGPGTRLTVT.

This clonotype was counted only a few times. The chain joins TRBV12-3 or TRBV12-4 to TRBJ1-2, with a possible D match to TRBD1 (5 bases). The CDR3 is made up of 12 amino acids. V lost 4 bases and J lost 8, with 11 bases in between. CDR3 nucleotides: TGTGCCAGCAGTTGGGACCTGCGGGGCTACACCTTC. Amino acid sequence: CASSWDLRGYTF.

At least ten counts were recorded for this clonotype. This sequence joins TRBV5-1 and TRBJ2-1; D ambiguous. The CDR3 is 14 residues long. Looked up from germline, CDR1 is SGHRS and CDR2 is YFSETQ. Trimming took off 0 bases at V and 6 bases at J, with 10 bases between the two ends. The CDR3 DNA reads as TGCGCCAGCAGCTTGGCCGAGACACCCAATGAGCAGTTCTTC. Translation gives CASSLAETPNEQFF. Full variable domain (missing parts from reference TRBV5-1 and TRBJ2-1): KAGVTQTPRYLIKTRGQQVTLSCSPISGHRSVSWYQQTPGQGLQFLFEYFSETQRNKGNFPGRFSGRQFSNSRSEMNVSTLELGDSALYLCASSLAETPNEQFFGPGTRLTVL.

This clonotype was counted ten times or more. The genes are TRBV19 and TRBJ1-5; D is possibly TRBD1 (5 bases). Trimming cost V 8 bases and J 4 bases, with 27 bases left between them. CDR1 and CDR2 (germline): LNHDA, SQIVND (reference sequence). The CDR3 contains 18 residues. Here the CDR3 reads CASEARVPTETLNQPQHF. CDR3 in DNA: TGTGCCAGTGAGGCCAGGGTCCCGACAGAAACCCTAAATCAGCCCCAGCATTTT.

This clonotype appeared many times. The DNA of the CDR3 is TGTGCCAGCAGCCAAGTTCGAGATTACTATGGCTACACCTTC. Amino acids: CASSQVRDYYGYTF. The chain carries TRBV3-1 and TRBJ1-2; D is undetermined. Germline-derived CDR1 and CDR2 are LGHDT and YNNKEL (reference sequence). The V gene lost 1 base and the J gene lost 3 bases, with 9 bases spanning the gap. CDR3 length equals 14 residues.

This chain uses TRBV19 with TRBJ1-5; TRBD1 might be the D (5 bases). The CDR3 is 17 amino acids. Germline values: CDR1 LNHDA, CDR2 SQIVND (reference sequence). V lost 7 bases to trimming and J lost 4 bases, with 23 bases between them. In DNA, the CDR3 is TGTGCCAGTATTAGTTCAGGGATGGGTCCATCAAATCAGCCCCAGCATTTT. Its translation is CASISSGMGPSNQPQHF.